The 24 T cell receptor beta chains presented below share a single source sample, sequenced in a study of blood T cell repertoires in COVID-19 (dated by TCRdb to the early 2020s). The library was built by means of the immunoSEQ multiplex PCR assay. TCRdb mirrors the immuneACCESS table, restricted to in-frame sequences. Some clones are absent from its copies; in checked studies, under half trace to an unresolved V gene, and the reason for the others is unknown. Here the sample has roughly 250,000 clones; roughly 80% occur a single time. The ten biggest clones cover approximately 14% of the sample. The sample was peripheral blood. The source is a person aged 65 to 79 with COVID-19, enrolled during active disease.

The J gene is TRBJ1-2, the V gene TRBV7-2; D not certain. Germline V lookup: CDR1 SGHTA, CDR2 FQGNSA. The V end was cut by 0 bases, the J end by 7 bases, with 9 bases between. The CDR3 is 13 residues long. The CDR3 DNA reads as TGTGCCAGCAGCTTAGCCTCGGGGTCTGGCTACACCTTC. Translation: CASSLASGSGYTF.

As DNA, the CDR3 is TGTGCCACCAGCAGAGAGCGCACCGGGGAGCTGTTTTTT. It codes for CATSRERTGELFF. The rearrangement links TRBV15 to TRBJ2-2, with D unclear. Deletions cut 0 bases from V and 4 bases from J, with 3 bases between. CDR1 LNHNV and CDR2 YYDKDF come from the germline V gene (reference sequence). The CDR3 runs to 13 residues.

This clone was seen only a few times. The V gene is TRBV19, the J gene TRBJ1-5; tentative D call: TRBD1 (6 bases). Trimming removed 5 bases from V and 5 bases from J, with 10 bases in between. The CDR3 contains 13 residues. The germline CDR1 and CDR2 sequences are LNHDA and SQIVND (reference sequence). The DNA of the CDR3 is TGTGCCAGTAGTCAGGGGTTAGATCAGCCCCAGCATTTT. Translating gives CASSQGLDQPQHF.

V is TRBV29-1 and J is TRBJ1-2; D ambiguous. The germline V gene has CDR1 SQVTM and CDR2 ANQGSEA. The ends were cut back, 0 bases at V and 7 bases at J, with 6 bases in the middle. CDR3 length: 11 amino acids. CDR3 DNA sequence: TGCAGCGTTGAAGATCTCGGTGGCTACACCTTC. This gives the protein CSVEDLGGYTF.

The rearrangement joins TRBV6-5 to TRBJ1-5, with 7 bases lining up with TRBD1. The length of the CDR3 is 15 residues. The J segment lost 1 base and the V segment lost 6 bases, leaving 6 bases of the junction unmatched. Germline loops: CDR1 MNHEY, CDR2 SVGAGI. The CDR3 nucleotides read TGTGCCAGCAGAGGGGACAGAAGAAGCAATCAGCCCCAGCATTTT. Translation: CASRGDRRSNQPQHF.

This sequence joins TRBV20-1 and TRBJ1-3, with 8 bases matching TRBD1. The CDR3 has 15 amino acids. From germline, CDR1 is DFQATT and CDR2 SNEGSKA (reference sequence). The J segment lost 1 base and the V segment lost 3 bases, leaving 5 bases of the junction unmatched. The CDR3 is CSASSGTGSGNTIYF. CDR3 sequence (DNA): TGCAGTGCTAGTTCCGGGACAGGATCTGGAAACACCATATATTTT.

Comment on this clone: This specimen includes other DNA sequences encoding the same CDR3. J is TRBJ1-4 and V is TRBV4-3; 8 bases fit TRBD1. This CDR3 comprises 15 residues. J gave up 2 bases and V 3 bases, and 2 bases lay outside the gene matches. In germline, CDR1 is LGHNA, CDR2 YSLEER. In DNA form, the CDR3 reads TGCGCCAGCAGCCAGAACAGGGGGACTAATGAAAAACTGTTTTTT. Translating it yields CASSQNRGTNEKLFF.

This rearrangement joins TRBV7-3 to TRBJ2-3; 11 bases map to TRBD2. This CDR3 region has 14 residues. Per the germline V gene, CDR1 is SGHTA and CDR2 is FQGTGA. The V and J ends lost 4 bases and 4 bases, in that order; junction bases with no gene match: 1. The DNA for the CDR3 is TGTGCCAGCAGCTCGGGACTAGCGGCAGATACGCAGTATTTT. This encodes CASSSGLAADTQYF.

This chain connects TRBV7-2 to TRBJ1-2, with TRBD1 matching over 8 bases. This CDR3 has 14 residues. J lost 4 bases, V lost 6 bases, and 7 bases had no gene match. Germline lookup yields CDR1 SGHTA and CDR2 FQGNSA. The CDR3 reads CASSQIRGRYGYTF. The CDR3 nucleotides read TGTGCCAGCAGTCAGATCAGGGGGCGCTATGGCTACACCTTC.

The chain links TRBV4-3 to TRBJ1-5; D is uncertain. Trimming cost V 1 base and J 5 bases, with 6 bases left between them. The CDR3 length is 13 residues. Per germline, CDR1 LGHNA and CDR2 YSLEER. The CDR3: CASSQAEYQPQHF. DNA of the CDR3: TGCGCCAGCAGCCAAGCGGAGTATCAGCCCCAGCATTTT.

This chain uses TRBV27 with TRBJ2-7; TRBD2 might be the D (6 bases). Germline V lookup: CDR1 MNHEY, CDR2 SMNVEV (reference sequence). CDR3 size: 18 residues. Trimming cost V 3 bases and J 1 base, with 22 bases left between them. CDR3 DNA sequence: TGTGCCAGCAGTTTGGGGGGATTTTCGAGCAGGACGTCCTACGAGCAGTACTTC. Translating gives CASSLGGFSSRTSYEQYF.

V usage is TRBV6-2 or TRBV6-3 and J usage is TRBJ2-1, with 8 positions matching TRBD2. The length of the CDR3 is 17 residues. Germline CDR1 is MNHEY and CDR2 is SVGEGT. V was pared by 2 bases and J by 6 bases, with 12 bases of the junction left unmatched. CDR3 loop: CASSYPRGTSASNEQFF. The CDR3 region has the DNA TGTGCCAGCAGTTACCCCCGTGGGACTAGTGCATCCAATGAGCAGTTCTTC.

The gene calls are TRBV5-1 and TRBJ1-4; D uncertain. Germline V lookup: CDR1 SGHRS, CDR2 YFSETQ. V shed 0 bases and J shed 7 bases, with 7 bases lying between them. There are 13 residues in the CDR3. This CDR3 reads CASSLGTTEKLFF. The DNA of the CDR3 is TGCGCCAGCAGCTTGGGCACAACTGAAAAACTGTTTTTT.

This clone has a handful of counts. This chain links TRBV7-7 with TRBJ2-5, with 12 bases identical to TRBD2. This CDR3 comprises 16 residues. The V segment lost 5 bases and the J segment 3 bases; nucleotides outside the gene matches: 7. The germline V gene has CDR1 SSHAT and CDR2 FNYEAQ (reference sequence). In DNA form, the CDR3 reads TGTGCCAGCAGCAAAACTAGCGGGGGGTCGGAAGAGACCCAGTACTTC. It codes for CASSKTSGGSEETQYF.

The rearrangement links TRBV7-3 to TRBJ2-1, with D possibly being TRBD2 (6 bases). CDR3 size: 15 residues. The V and J ends lost 5 bases and 6 bases respectively, with 17 bases between them. Germline CDR1 reads SGHTA; CDR2 reads FQGTGA. The CDR3 bases are TGTGCCAGCAGCCCCAGCCCCGGGACTTTCAATGAGCAGTTCTTC. Amino acid sequence: CASSPSPGTFNEQFF.

The J gene is TRBJ1-6, the V gene TRBV7-9; D may be TRBD1 (6 bases). Germline assignment: CDR1 SEHNR and CDR2 FQNEAQ (reference sequence). The CDR3 consists of 14 residues. V lost 2 bases and J lost 8, with 10 bases in between. The CDR3 loop is CASSLPSGDSPLHF. CDR3 in DNA: TGTGCCAGCAGCTTACCCTCAGGGGATTCACCCCTCCACTTT.

In its sample, this clone was seen a few times. The chain recombines TRBV19 with TRBJ1-1, with 7 bases matching TRBD1. CDR1 and CDR2 from the germline V gene are LNHDA and SQIVND (reference sequence). The CDR3 length is 14 residues. Unmatched junction bases numbered 8, after V lost 5 bases and J lost 5 bases. The CDR3 nucleotides are TGTGCCAGTAGTGACAGGGTATGGGTTACTGAAGCTTTCTTT. Translated: CASSDRVWVTEAFF.

The chain has TRBV6-4 and TRBJ1-1; D might be TRBD1 (6 bases). The V end lost 5 bases, the J end lost 6 bases, and 16 bases lay between the germline ends. The CDR3 has 14 amino acids. Germline V CDR1 and CDR2: MRHNA, SNTAGT. CDR3 protein: CASSPDRGGAEAFF. In DNA form, the CDR3 reads TGTGCCAGCAGTCCAGACCGGGGGGGCGCTGAAGCTTTCTTT.

The rearrangement links TRBV2 to TRBJ1-1; D perhaps matches TRBD1 (6 bases). Germline CDR1 is SNHLY and CDR2 is FYNNEI. V gave up 6 bases and J gave up 4 bases, with 15 bases separating them. CDR3 length: 14 residues. For the CDR3, the DNA is TGTGCCAGCAGCGAGCGTAGGGGGATCACTGAAGCTTTCTTT. This sequence encodes CASSERRGITEAFF.

V and J are TRBV7-8 and TRBJ1-5; no reliable D call. Germline V gene data show CDR1 as SGHVS and CDR2 as FQNEAQ. The CDR3 loop spans 15 amino acids. V lost 1 base and J lost 0, with 7 bases in between. CDR3 residues: CASSLGQISNQPQHF. DNA for the CDR3: TGTGCCAGCAGCTTAGGTCAGATTAGCAATCAGCCCCAGCATTTT.

The chain links TRBV19 to TRBJ1-6, with D possibly matching TRBD1 (6 bases). The length of the CDR3 is 15 residues. The germline V and J ends were trimmed by 4 bases and 5 bases, with 12 bases remaining between them. CDR1 is LNHDA and CDR2 is SQIVND in the germline V gene (reference sequence). The CDR3 protein is CASSSTGLNNSPLHF. The CDR3 nucleotides read TGTGCCAGTAGTAGCACAGGGTTGAATAATTCACCCCTCCACTTT.

The J gene is TRBJ1-1, the V gene TRBV19; 10 positions agree with TRBD1. The CDR3 contains 15 residues. The germline V gene has CDR1 LNHDA and CDR2 SQIVND (reference sequence). V shed 5 bases, J shed 7 bases, and the junction held 10 bases outside the gene matches. The CDR3 DNA is TGTGCCAGTAGTCCGAAAGACAGGGGGCAGGGTGAAGCTTTCTTT. Translated: CASSPKDRGQGEAFF.

The chain has TRBV18 and TRBJ1-2; 9 bases are shared with TRBD1. This CDR3 is built from 14 residues. V was clipped by 4 bases and J by 8 bases; unmatched bases: 8. Germline CDR1 is KGHSH and CDR2 is LQKENI. The CDR3 is CASSQGDRAHGYTF. The DNA of the CDR3 is TGTGCCAGCTCACAGGGGGACAGGGCGCACGGCTACACCTTC.

This clone was counted once. The rearrangement uses TRBV11-2 and TRBJ1-4, with unresolved D. CDR3 length: 14 residues. V was shortened by 2 bases and J by 10 bases, with 14 bases between the two germline ends. Germline V gene sequence: CDR1 SGHAT, CDR2 FQNNGV. CDR3 sequence (DNA): TGTGCCAGCAGCTTAAACGTCGGTACCCGAAAACTGTTTTTT. Its translation: CASSLNVGTRKLFF.